Listed below are T cell receptor beta chains from one sample, sequenced in a study of blood T cell repertoires in COVID-19. Profiling relied on immunoSEQ multiplex PCR, and the TCRdb table lists in-frame clones only, not all of them. Of 65,000 to 90,000 clones detected, 88% appear once; the ten largest clones hold roughly 5.5%. The material sequenced was peripheral blood. These receptors were collected from a human donor in a cohort sampled during active COVID-19. Both conserved end residues are part of each CDR3. D genes are given only for firm matches. Only some rows state a clone size, as once, few, many or a class for expanded clones.

TRBJ1-1 | NA | TRBV30 | NA | CAWSSSGTEAFF | TGTGCCTGGAGTTCGTCCGGTACTGAAGCTTTCTTT
TRBJ2-7 | TRBD2 | TRBV5-6 | few | CASSFTSGTGEQYF | TGTGCCAGCAGCTTTACTAGCGGGACCGGGGAGCAGTACTTC
TRBJ2-1 | TRBD2 | TRBV4-1 | few | CASSQGLGGSYNEQFF | TGCGCCAGCAGCCAAGGTTTGGGGGGGTCCTACAATGAGCAGTTCTTC
TRBJ1-1 | NA | TRBV19 | NA | CASSRPGINTEAFF | TGTGCCAGTAGTAGGCCGGGGATTAACACTGAAGCTTTCTTT
TRBJ2-7 | TRBD1 | TRBV30 | NA | CACEGAPQGEQYF | TGTGCCTGCGAGGGGGCGCCGCAGGGTGAGCAGTACTTC
TRBJ2-5 | NA | TRBV4-1 | NA | CASSQQETREETQYF | TGCGCCAGCAGCCAACAAGAGACCCGGGAAGAGACCCAGTACTTC
TRBJ1-4 | TRBD1 | TRBV6-6 | NA | CASSPGQGTNNEKLFF | TGTGCCAGCAGTCCCGGACAGGGGACAAATAATGAAAAACTGTTTTTT
TRBJ1-2 | NA | TRBV7-2 | NA | CASSLVGSGENYGYTF | TGTGCCAGCAGCTTAGTCGGGTCAGGGGAAAACTATGGCTACACCTTC
TRBJ2-3 | TRBD2 | TRBV19 | NA | CATHPGEGKDTQYF | TGTGCCACCCACCCCGGGGAGGGAAAAGATACGCAGTATTTT
TRBJ2-2 | TRBD1 | TRBV6-6 | NA | CASSRPSGTGNTGELFF | TGTGCCAGCAGTCGGCCTTCCGGGACAGGGAACACCGGGGAGCTGTTTTTT
TRBJ1-6 | NA | TRBV4-2 | NA | CASSPAGEGSPLHF | TGTGCCAGCAGCCCAGCAGGGGAAGGGTCACCCCTCCACTTT
TRBJ1-6 | TRBD1 | TRBV18 | NA | CASSLGTAPDSPLHF | TGTGCCAGCTCACTAGGGACAGCTCCAGATTCACCCCTCCACTTT
TRBJ2-1 | NA | TRBV25-1 | NA | CASSLEYNYNEQFF | TGTGCCAGCAGCCTAGAATACAACTACAATGAGCAGTTCTTC
TRBJ2-1 | TRBD2 | TRBV24-1 | NA | CATSPAGGLNEQFF | TGTGCCACCAGTCCCGCGGGAGGCCTCAATGAGCAGTTCTTC
TRBJ2-1 | NA | TRBV7-9 | NA | CASSSGRRSYNEQFF | TGTGCCAGCAGCTCAGGCCGTCGCTCCTACAATGAGCAGTTCTTC
TRBJ2-7 | TRBD2 | TRBV2 | NA | CASSTPGLAGDSSYEQYF | TGTGCCAGCAGTACCCCGGGACTAGCGGGGGACAGCTCCTACGAGCAGTACTTC
TRBJ2-1 | NA | TRBV21-1 | NA | CASSKHFVTSGLNEQFF | TGTGCCAGCAGCAAACACTTTGTGACTAGCGGACTCAATGAGCAGTTCTTC
TRBJ1-1 | NA | TRBV12-3/TRBV12-4 | NA | CASSLSGLTEAFF | TGTGCCAGCAGTTTAAGCGGGCTCACTGAAGCTTTCTTT
TRBJ2-1 | NA | TRBV19 | NA | CASSIDAATGYEFF | TGTGCCAGTAGTATAGATGCCGCGACAGGCTACGAGTTCTTC
TRBJ1-1 | TRBD1 | TRBV7-9 | once | CASSLGQGDTEAFF | TGTGCCAGCAGCTTGGGACAGGGGGACACTGAAGCTTTCTTT
TRBJ1-5 | TRBD1 | TRBV2 | NA | CASSDGDSRGGNQPQHF | TGTGCCAGCAGTGATGGGGACAGTCGAGGAGGCAATCAGCCCCAGCATTTT
TRBJ2-2 | TRBD2 | TRBV4-1 | NA | CASSLQRGGTGELFF | TGCGCCAGCAGCCTCCAGCGGGGAGGGACCGGGGAGCTGTTTTTT
TRBJ2-1 | TRBD2 | TRBV7-2 | NA | CASSPFSGEPREQFF | TGTGCCAGCAGCCCTTTTAGCGGGGAGCCGCGGGAGCAGTTCTTC
TRBJ2-5 | TRBD1 | TRBV27 | NA | CASSLSARDSLSFQETQYF | TGTGCCAGCAGTTTATCTGCCCGGGACAGCCTTTCGTTCCAAGAGACCCAGTACTTC
TRBJ2-1 | TRBD2 | TRBV30 | NA | CAWSDWAGRGNEQFF | TGTGCCTGGAGTGATTGGGCCGGGAGGGGAAATGAGCAGTTCTTC
TRBJ2-1 | TRBD2 | TRBV6-1 | NA | CASSADTSGRGNEQFF | TGTGCCAGCAGTGCGGATACTAGCGGGAGGGGGAATGAGCAGTTCTTC
TRBJ2-1 | NA | TRBV15 | NA | CATSRDGEDEQFF | TGTGCCACCAGCAGAGATGGCGAGGATGAGCAGTTCTTC
TRBJ1-2 | NA | TRBV6-5 | NA | CASTPGVLPLGGYTF | TGTGCCAGCACCCCAGGGGTTCTTCCACTGGGCGGCTACACCTTC
TRBJ2-3 | TRBD2 | TRBV7-8 | NA | CASSPGLAGGSDTQYF | TGTGCCAGCAGCCCCGGACTAGCGGGAGGTTCAGATACGCAGTATTTT
TRBJ1-3 | NA | TRBV3-1/TRBV3-2 | NA | CASSQDSVSGNTIYF | TGTGCCAGCAGCCAAGATTCCGTTTCTGGAAACACCATATATTTT
TRBJ2-2 | NA | TRBV15 | NA | CATSRDGSGVDTGELFF | TGTGCCACCAGCAGAGACGGCTCGGGAGTTGACACCGGGGAGCTGTTTTTT
TRBJ2-5 | TRBD2 | TRBV14 | NA | CASSHLAGYGETQYF | TGTGCCAGCAGCCACCTAGCGGGATACGGAGAGACCCAGTACTTC
TRBJ2-3 | NA | TRBV7-9 | once | CASSFRDFTDTQYF | TGTGCCAGCAGCTTTCGGGACTTCACAGATACGCAGTATTTT
TRBJ2-7 | TRBD2 | TRBV28 | NA | CASTTPGRGAYEQYF | TGTGCCAGCACCACCCCTGGGCGGGGGGCCTACGAGCAGTACTTC
TRBJ2-7 | TRBD1 | TRBV7-8 | few | CASSLGDRSYEQYF | TGTGCCAGCAGCTTAGGGGACAGGTCCTACGAGCAGTACTTC
TRBJ2-6 | NA | TRBV6-1 | NA | CASSEDYGANVLTF | TGTGCCAGCAGTGAAGATTATGGGGCCAACGTCCTGACTTTC
TRBJ2-7 | TRBD1 | TRBV2 | NA | CASSSGGQGAEQYF | TGTGCCAGCAGTTCCGGGGGACAGGGGGCAGAGCAGTACTTC
TRBJ1-3 | NA | TRBV19 | NA | CASKEQFGDTIYF | TGTGCCAGTAAGGAACAGTTCGGGGACACCATATATTTT
TRBJ2-7 | NA | TRBV14 | NA | CASSGGAHEQYF | TGTGCCAGCAGTGGGGGGGCCCACGAGCAGTACTTC
TRBJ1-1 | TRBD1 | TRBV16 | NA | CASSQFLNRGFEAFF | TGTGCCAGCAGCCAATTTCTCAACAGGGGGTTTGAAGCTTTCTTT
TRBJ1-2 | TRBD1 | TRBV28 | NA | CASCTNRGGGYTF | TGTGCCAGCTGCACAAACAGGGGGGGCGGCTACACCTTC
TRBJ2-7 | NA | TRBV7-7 | few | CASSYSSDPVGEQYF | TGTGCCAGCAGCTACTCTAGCGACCCCGTGGGGGAGCAGTACTTC